The present T cell receptor (beta chain) was sequenced within a study of blood T cell repertoires in COVID-19 (dated by TCRdb to the early 2020s). Study-level background: Samples covering the acute and convalescent phases of COVID-19 were provided by collaborators in the United States, Italy and Spain. The prospective study material was composed of cDNA or gDNA derived from T cells, B-cell-depleted T cells, or PBMCs. The dataset comprised deeply sampled blood TCRbeta repertoires from subjects exposed to, actively infected with, or recovered from COVID-19. The repertoires were released in a freely available public database intended as a resource for research on the immune response to SARS-CoV-2. Samples came from the ongoing ImmuneRACE study (first 160 participants) plus 1,254 subjects from 6 global collaborators. Nearly every sample came with metadata listing a de-identified subject ID, COVID-19 status, age in years and sex. Where available, HLA class I and class II types were taken from metadata supplied by the sample provider and were not determined by assay-based typing. What the work shows at the level of the full study, not this receptor alone: Clinical and demographic metadata were provided uncurated, with the amount varying by source and participant.

Whole blood was collected in K2EDTA tubes by collaborating institutions according to the institutions' own protocols. Collaborator samples were shipped for TCRbeta analysis as frozen whole blood, isolated PBMCs, or DNA extracted from either sample type. In regard to this clone: This clone's antigen is unknown. Within one base of it there is no much larger clone, and no base qualities were kept.

The CDR1 and CDR2 encoded by the germline V gene (reference sequence) are LNHNV and YYDKDF. The CDR3 goes from the cysteine to the phenylalanine over 16 residues. The sequence is cut down to CDR3 DNA, 48 bases in frame from base 1. For this chain, trimming is 4 bases at the V end and 5 bases at the J end, and the number of junction bases without a gene match is 9. The immunoSEQ Assay, a bias-controlled multiplex PCR, was used to amplify TCRbeta CDR3 regions from genomic DNA. The published analysis was carried out like this. Within the assay, amplification of reference gene primers was used to estimate how many nucleated cells each sample contained. To quantify the absolute abundance of each unique TCRbeta CDR3 rearrangement, sequence reads were collapsed and filtered. For each sample, productive Simpson clonality was calculated as the square root of Simpson's diversity index over productive rearrangements. TCRdb obtained this table from immuneACCESS and retained in-frame rearrangements with V and J assigned. These tables miss some clones; where compared with another copy, unresolved V genes account for less than half of the shortfall, and the remainder is unexplained. D and trimming come from the DNA, and the V and J calls and clone size come from that table. This sample holds fewer than 150,000 clones; roughly 85% were observed only once. The ten largest clones add up to around 4.1% of the sample.

Here the chain combines TRBV15 and TRBJ2-5; 11 junctional bases match TRBD1. Sequencing was performed on peripheral blood. The source is a human donor in a cohort sampled during active COVID-19. The encoded CDR3 is CATSTHPGQGVETQYF. The DNA is TGTGCCACCAGCACACACCCGGGACAGGGGGTTGAGACCCAGTACTTC.